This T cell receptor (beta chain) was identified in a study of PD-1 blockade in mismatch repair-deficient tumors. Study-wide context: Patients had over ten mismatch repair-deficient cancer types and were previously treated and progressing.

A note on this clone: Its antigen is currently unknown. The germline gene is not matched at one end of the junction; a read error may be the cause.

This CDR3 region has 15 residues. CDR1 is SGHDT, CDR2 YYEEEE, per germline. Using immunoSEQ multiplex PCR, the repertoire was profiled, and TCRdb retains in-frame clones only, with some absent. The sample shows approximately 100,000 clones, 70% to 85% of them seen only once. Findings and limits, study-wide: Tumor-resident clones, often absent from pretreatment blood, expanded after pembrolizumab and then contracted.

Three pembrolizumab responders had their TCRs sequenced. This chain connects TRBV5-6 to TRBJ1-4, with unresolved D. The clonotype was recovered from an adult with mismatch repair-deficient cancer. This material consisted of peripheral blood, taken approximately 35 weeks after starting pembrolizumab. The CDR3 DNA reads TGTGCCAGCAGCCCCGACGGGTATTCTAATGAAGAACTGTTTTTT. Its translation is CASSPDGYSNEELFF.